These 2 T cell receptor beta chains came from one sample sequenced in a study of T cell changes during pregnancy in multiple sclerosis (dated by TCRdb to 2018 to 2020). The library was prepared using the immunoSEQ multiplex PCR assay. TCRdb limited this immuneACCESS table to in-frame rearrangements with V and J called. A share of clones is missing; checked studies link under half to unresolved V genes, and the rest is unexplained. The sample table lists 40,000 to 45,000 clones, 89% of them with a count of one. The ten largest clones take up over 0.55% of the sample. Specimen: CD4+ T cells from peripheral blood mononuclear cells, collected in the first trimester of pregnancy. The receptors here all came from a female donor with multiple sclerosis, enrolled in a pregnancy study.

This chain connects TRBV6-5 to TRBJ1-2; D call uncertain. This CDR3 has 13 residues. V was clipped by 2 bases and J by 2 bases, with 6 bases between them. The germline V gene encodes CDR1 MNHEY and CDR2 SVGAGI. CDR3 in DNA: TGTGCCAGCAGTTACGACATGAACTATGGCTACACCTTC. It encodes CASSYDMNYGYTF.

About this clone itself: Distinct nucleotide sequences in the sample also encode this CDR3. The chain links TRBV6-5 to TRBJ2-7; TRBD2 aligns across 8 bases. The V segment lost 4 bases and the J segment 2 bases; nucleotides outside the gene matches: 4. This CDR3 is 14 amino acids long. Germline CDR1 and CDR2: MNHEY and SVGAGI. The CDR3: CASSLSGRAYEQYF. The CDR3 DNA sequence: TGTGCCAGCAGTTTAAGCGGGAGAGCCTACGAGCAGTACTTC.